This T cell receptor beta chain stems from a study of metastatic and nonmetastatic thyroid tumors. Overall study results and limits: Significantly greater TCR beta diversity was reportedly found in malignant thyroid tumors than in benign nodules (in blood and tumor).

Not a single patient had been given any form of treatment at any point before undergoing thyroid surgery. Note on this clone: Its antigen is not identified.

V was pared by 2 bases and J by 0 bases, with 4 bases of the junction left unmatched. This CDR3 has 16 residues. CDR1 KGHDR and CDR2 SFDVKD come from the germline V gene. With MiXCR, TCRdb reprocessed the PCR reads. Of about 21,000 clones listed, about 27% were seen once; the top ten hold 10%. The sequenced material came from tumor tissue. The chain combines TRBV24-1 with TRBJ2-3, with 7 positions matching TRBD1. The TCR sequence derives from a female donor with papillary thyroid cancer or a benign thyroid nodule (not recorded which). Some clones in this sample may be carry-over from other donors' samples. CDR3 coding DNA: TGTGCCACCAGTGATTGGGGACAGACTAGCACAGATACGCAGTATTTT. Protein product: CATSDWGQTSTDTQYF.